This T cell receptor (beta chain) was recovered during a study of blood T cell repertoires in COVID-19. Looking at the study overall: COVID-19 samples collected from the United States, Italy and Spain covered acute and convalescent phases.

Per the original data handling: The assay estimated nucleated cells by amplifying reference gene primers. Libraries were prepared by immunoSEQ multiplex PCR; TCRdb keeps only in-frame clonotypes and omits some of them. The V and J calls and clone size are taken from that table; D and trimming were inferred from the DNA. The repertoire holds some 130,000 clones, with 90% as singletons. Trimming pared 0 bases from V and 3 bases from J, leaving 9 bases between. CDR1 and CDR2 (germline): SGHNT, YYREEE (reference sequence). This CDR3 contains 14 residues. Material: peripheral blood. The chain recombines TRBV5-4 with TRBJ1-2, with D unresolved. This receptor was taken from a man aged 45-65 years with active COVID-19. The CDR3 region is CASSLGNRDYGYTF. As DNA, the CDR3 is TGTGCCAGCAGCTTGGGCAATCGGGACTATGGCTACACCTTC.